This passage covers 9 T cell receptor beta chains from one sample sequenced in a study of T cell responses to AZD1222 COVID-19 vaccine. The method was immunoSEQ multiplex PCR; TCRdb's version includes in-frame clones alone and lacks a portion of them. The sample lists around 140,000 clones, around 90% seen once, with about 4% in the top ten. The sequenced sample was peripheral blood, obtained 28 days after the second AZD1222 dose. These receptors came from an adult who received the AZD1222 COVID-19 vaccine.

The gene calls are TRBV9 and TRBJ2-6; D is ambiguous. The CDR3 has 15 residues. Germline V gives CDR1 SGDLS, CDR2 YYNGEE. V was trimmed by 4 bases and J by 2 bases, leaving 10 bases between them. The CDR3 region has the DNA TGTGCCAGCAGCCCCAACAACCCTGGGGCCAACGTCCTGACTTTC. Translated, it gives CASSPNNPGANVLTF.

V is TRBV10-3 and J is TRBJ1-1; no firm D call. CDR3 size: 14 residues. Germline CDR1 and CDR2: ENHRY and SYGVKD. The V end was cut by 6 bases, the J end by 1 base, with 12 bases between. For the CDR3, the DNA is TGTGCCATCAGCGTCAGATTGGAGAACACTGAAGCTTTCTTT. The encoded protein is CAISVRLENTEAFF.

This clone has just one count. DNA for the CDR3: TGTGCCAGCAGCATTGCAGGGGACTATGGCTACACCTTC. As protein: CASSIAGDYGYTF. The chain couples TRBV13 to TRBJ1-2, with a tentative D call TRBD1 (6 bases). The CDR3 has 13 amino acids. V was pared by 5 bases and J by 3 bases, with 10 bases between. The germline gives CDR1 PRHDT, CDR2 FYEKMQ (reference sequence).

V and J are TRBV7-9 and TRBJ1-1; 7 nucleotides line up with TRBD1. There are 15 residues in the CDR3. Germline values: CDR1 SEHNR, CDR2 FQNEAQ (reference sequence). V trimming: 5 bases; J trimming: 6 bases; junction bases outside the gene matches: 12. The CDR3 DNA sequence: TGTGCCAGCAGCCCCAGGGTAGGGGGCCCCCCTGAAGCTTTCTTT. Protein sequence: CASSPRVGGPPEAFF.

The genes are TRBV6-2 or TRBV6-3 and TRBJ2-7, with 7 positions matching TRBD1. The CDR3 sequence is 15 residues long. Looked up from germline, CDR1 is MNHEY and CDR2 is SVGEGT. The junction had 8 bases not matched to a gene; V was cut back by 6 bases and J by 0 bases. CDR3 coding DNA: TGTGCCAGCAGCCGCCGGGGACAGAGCTCCTACGAGCAGTACTTC. Translating gives CASSRRGQSSYEQYF.

This chain links TRBV30 with TRBJ1-5, with 9 bases fitting TRBD1. This CDR3 comprises 13 residues. Germline trimming cut 3 bases from V and 5 bases from J; bases unmatched to any gene: 2. The V gene's germline CDR1 is GTSNPN and CDR2 SVGIG (reference sequence). The CDR3 coding sequence is TGTGCCTGGAGCACAGGGGGCGATCAGCCCCAGCATTTT. Translated, it gives CAWSTGGDQPQHF.

This sequence joins TRBV7-2 and TRBJ2-5; D gene ambiguous. CDR3 size: 13 residues. Trimming shortened V by 1 base and J by 9 bases, and 12 bases separated the two germline ends. The germline V gene has CDR1 SGHTA and CDR2 FQGNSA. The CDR3 reads CASSLDSLRAQYF. Written as DNA, the CDR3 is TGTGCCAGCAGCTTAGACTCCCTCCGGGCCCAGTACTTC.

The V call is TRBV6-1, the J call TRBJ2-2, with 15 bases matching TRBD2. From germline, CDR1 is MNHNS and CDR2 SASEGT. This CDR3 spans 19 amino acids. V was clipped by 3 bases and J by 5 bases; unmatched bases: 10. CDR3: CASSDPRTSGRARTGELFF. Written as DNA, the CDR3 is TGTGCCAGCAGTGATCCCCGGACTAGCGGGAGGGCCAGGACCGGGGAGCTGTTTTTT.

The count of this clone is one. The J gene is TRBJ1-5, the V gene TRBV20-1; D remains unclear. CDR1 and CDR2 from the germline V gene are DFQATT and SNEGSKA (reference sequence). V lost 3 bases and J lost 5, with 11 bases in between. The CDR3 length is 13 residues. CDR3 residues: CSASFGSDQPQHF. CDR3 DNA sequence: TGCAGTGCTAGTTTTGGGTCGGATCAGCCCCAGCATTTT.